The source of this T cell receptor (beta chain) is a study of blood T cell repertoires in COVID-19. In the study overall: Samples taken during acute and convalescent COVID-19 were collected in the United States, Italy and Spain. Sources were T cells, B-cell-depleted T cells, or PBMCs; the material itself was cDNA or gDNA.

This clone is a singleton in its sample. In the original analysis: Reference gene primer amplification yielded estimated nucleated cell counts. Clones were read by immunoSEQ multiplex PCR, and TCRdb kept only the in-frame ones, dropping some. From that table come the V and J calls and clone size; the DNA was used to work out D and trimming. The sample lists over 250,000 clones; 85% were seen once. The CDR3 loop spans 14 amino acids. Germline CDR1 reads MNHEY; CDR2 reads SMNVEV (reference sequence). With 5 bases removed from V and 2 bases from J, the gap between germline ends came to 12 bases. The clonotype was recovered from a human donor in a cohort sampled during active COVID-19. The chain combines TRBV27 with TRBJ1-1; maybe TRBD1 (6 bases). Material: peripheral blood. The CDR3 is CASSGTQLNTEAFF. For the CDR3, the DNA is TGTGCCAGCAGTGGGACACAGCTCAACACTGAAGCTTTCTTT.